Listed here are 19 T cell receptor beta chains from one sample, sequenced in a study of cytomegalovirus exposure and HLA in healthy donors. Primers for the PCR totalled 60 Vbeta and 13 Jbeta. Measured with immunoSEQ multiplex PCR; TCRdb has only the in-frame clones, and not every one. This sample has some 150,000 clones, with around 79% found just once. Material: PBMCs. The receptors were sampled from a woman aged 40 to 49 in good health and CMV-seropositive.

The gene calls are TRBV5-1 and TRBJ2-5, with TRBD2 matching over 10 bases. CDR1 is SGHRS, CDR2 YFSETQ, per germline. The V gene end was trimmed by 0 bases and the J gene end by 4 bases; junction bases not matched to a gene: 9. This CDR3 contains 17 residues. The CDR3 DNA sequence: TGCGCCAGCAGCTTGGGGGTAGCGGGGGGACAAACAGAGACCCAGTACTTC. Translated, it gives CASSLGVAGGQTETQYF.

This clone was counted a single time. The chain is built from TRBV11-2 and TRBJ1-2; D remains ambiguous. Germline CDR1 SGHAT, CDR2 FQNNGV. V gave up 0 bases and J gave up 10 bases, with 9 bases separating them. The CDR3 has 12 residues. The CDR3 loop is CASSLDSDFYTF. DNA for the CDR3: TGTGCCAGCAGCTTAGATTCAGACTTCTACACCTTC. Full variable domain (missing parts from reference TRBV11-2 and TRBJ1-2): EAGVAQSPRYKIIEKRQSVAFWCNPISGHATLYWYQQILGQGPKLLIQFQNNGVVDDSQLPKDRFSAERLKGVDSTLKIQPAKLEDSAVYLCASSLDSDFYTFGSGTRLTVV.

The V gene is TRBV10-3, the J gene TRBJ2-5; 10 bases match TRBD1. The CDR3 contains 17 residues. V dropped 4 bases and J dropped 3; count of bases not matched to a gene: 11. Germline-derived CDR1 and CDR2 are ENHRY and SYGVKD. CDR3 DNA sequence: TGTGCCATCAGTGGAGGTTCGGGACAGGGGTTAAAAGAGACCCAGTACTTC. It encodes CAISGGSGQGLKETQYF.

The genes are TRBV5-1 and TRBJ1-5; 11 bases line up with TRBD1. Germline V gene data show CDR1 as SGHRS and CDR2 as YFSETQ. The V and J ends lost 0 bases and 5 bases, in that order; junction bases with no gene match: 1. CDR3 size: 15 residues. The DNA for the CDR3 is TGCGCCAGCAGCTTGGTGGGACAGGGGGATCAGCCCCAGCATTTT. It translates to CASSLVGQGDQPQHF.

Comments on this clone: This sample also contains other DNA sequences that code for the same CDR3. V usage is TRBV11-3 and J usage is TRBJ2-2; 8 bases fit TRBD1. This CDR3 region has 16 residues. Germline CDR1 and CDR2: SGHNT and YENEEA. J gave up 2 bases and V 5 bases, and 7 bases lay outside the gene matches. CDR3 protein: CASSPRTGPNTGELFF. The DNA for the CDR3 is TGTGCCAGCAGCCCCCGGACAGGGCCAAACACCGGGGAGCTGTTTTTT. The whole variable domain, remainder taken from reference TRBV11-3 and TRBJ2-2, is EAGVVQSPRYKIIEKKQPVAFWCNPISGHNTLYWYLQNLGQGPELLIRYENEEAVDDSQLPKDRFSAERLKGVDSTLKIQPAELGDSAVYLCASSPRTGPNTGELFFGEGSRLTVL.

The chain couples TRBV19 to TRBJ1-2; 7 nucleotides match TRBD1. The CDR3 is 14 residues long. V dropped 3 bases and J dropped 8; count of bases not matched to a gene: 9. Germline V gene lookup returns CDR1 LNHDA and CDR2 SQIVND (reference sequence). This chain's CDR3 is CASSIMSAGGGYTF. The CDR3 region has the DNA TGTGCCAGTAGTATCATGAGCGCAGGGGGAGGCTACACCTTC.

This sequence joins TRBV6-1 and TRBJ2-5; D is unclear. The germline gives CDR1 MNHNS, CDR2 SASEGT. The CDR3 spans 13 residues. V lost 2 bases and J lost 2, with 6 bases in between. CDR3 amino acids: CASSEHQQETQYF. For the CDR3, the DNA is TGTGCCAGCAGTGAACACCAGCAAGAGACCCAGTACTTC.

The chain carries TRBV10-3 and TRBJ1-1; D not certain. V lost 7 bases and J lost 1, with 13 bases in between. Germline assignment: CDR1 ENHRY and CDR2 SYGVKD. The CDR3 is made up of 14 amino acids. The CDR3 DNA follows: TGTGCCATCACGGCGGGCGCGACGAACACTGAAGCTTTCTTT. This sequence encodes CAITAGATNTEAFF.

V is TRBV28 and J is TRBJ1-2; 9 bases agree with TRBD1. This CDR3 region has 15 residues. J gave up 7 bases and V 4 bases, and 10 bases lay outside the gene matches. CDR1 and CDR2 (germline): MDHEN, SYDVKM. CDR3 bases: TGTGCCAGCAGTTCCTCCGGGACAGGGCTGGCTGGCTACACCTTC. It encodes CASSSSGTGLAGYTF.

Regarding this clone: The same CDR3 arises from other DNA sequences in this sample as well. The V and J genes are TRBV7-9 and TRBJ2-2; D remains ambiguous. Germline-derived CDR1 and CDR2 are SEHNR and FQNEAQ (reference sequence). The CDR3 length is 14 residues. Trimming took off 3 bases at V and 0 bases at J, with 5 bases between the two ends. The CDR3, as DNA: TGTGCCAGCAGCTTGTTAGCGAACACCGGGGAGCTGTTTTTT. It translates to CASSLLANTGELFF. Supplemented by reference TRBV7-9 and TRBJ2-2, the full variable domain reads DTGVSQNPRHKITKRGQNVTFRCDPISEHNRLYWYRQTLGQGPEFLTYFQNEAQLEKSRLLSDRFSAERPKGSFSTLEIQRTEQGDSAMYLCASSLLANTGELFFGEGSRLTVL.

This chain's CDR3 is CASSLGGGGGYGYTF. The CDR3 DNA reads as TGCGCCAGCAGCTTGGGAGGAGGGGGCGGCTATGGCTACACCTTC. The chain recombines TRBV5-1 with TRBJ1-2; 7 positions agree with TRBD1. Germline-derived CDR1 and CDR2 are SGHRS and YFSETQ. The V segment lost 0 bases and the J segment 4 bases; nucleotides outside the gene matches: 6. The length of the CDR3 is 15 residues.

This clone was recorded only once. The chain has TRBV4-1 and TRBJ2-3, with 7 positions matching TRBD1. Germline CDR1 MGHRA, CDR2 YSYEKL. CDR3 length equals 15 residues. Trimming removed 4 bases from V and 3 bases from J; junction bases left unmatched: 7. The CDR3 spells CASSRRGQGTDTQYF. CDR3 DNA sequence: TGCGCCAGCAGCCGTAGGGGGCAGGGAACAGATACGCAGTATTTT.

V usage is TRBV5-4 and J usage is TRBJ2-1; 12 positions agree with TRBD2. After removal of 3 bases from V and 10 bases from J, the junction contained 5 bases not matched to a gene. The CDR3 covers 14 residues. The V gene's germline CDR1 is SGHNT and CDR2 YYREEE (reference sequence). Here the CDR3 reads CASSSSGGAGEQFF. CDR3 nucleotide sequence: TGTGCCAGCAGCTCTAGCGGGGGGGCCGGAGAGCAGTTCTTC.

This CDR3 reads CASSVDPGLSSGNTIYF. CDR3 nucleotides: TGTGCCAGCAGCGTAGATCCAGGGTTGAGCTCTGGAAACACCATATATTTT. The chain joins TRBV9 to TRBJ1-3; D is perhaps TRBD1 (5 bases). Trimming stripped 0 bases from V and 0 bases from J, with 13 bases between. CDR1 is SGDLS, CDR2 YYNGEE, per germline. The CDR3 covers 17 residues.

The chain employs TRBV7-3 and TRBJ2-2; 9 bases line up with TRBD1. CDR3 length: 16 residues. Germline CDR1 is SGHTA and CDR2 is FQGTGA. V lost 4 bases, J lost 6 bases, and 9 bases stayed unmatched. The CDR3 nucleotides read TGTGCCAGCAGCTCGGAGACAGGGGGGAAGGCCGGGGAGCTGTTTTTT. This gives the protein CASSSETGGKAGELFF.

The gene calls are TRBV29-1 and TRBJ1-1, with TRBD1 matching 10 bases. This CDR3 comprises 15 residues. Germline V gene sequence: CDR1 SQVTM, CDR2 ANQGSEA. V lost 6 bases and J lost 0; bases outside the gene matches: 7. CDR3 nucleotide sequence: TGCAGCGTCACTCTTGGGACAGGGGTGAACACTGAAGCTTTCTTT. Translated: CSVTLGTGVNTEAFF.

This clone was observed a handful of times. V gene TRBV28 combines with J gene TRBJ2-7; D not certain. Looked up from germline, CDR1 is MDHEN and CDR2 is SYDVKM. V shed 1 base and J shed 1 base, with 5 bases lying between them. CDR3 length: 13 amino acids. In DNA form, the CDR3 reads TGTGCCAGCAGTTTATCACAGTCCTACGAGCAGTACTTC. Protein product: CASSLSQSYEQYF.

This clone has just a few counts. The V call is TRBV2, the J call TRBJ2-7; weak D call: TRBD2 (5 bases). CDR1 is SNHLY and CDR2 is FYNNEI in the germline V gene. The CDR3 is made up of 12 amino acids. V gave up 6 bases and J gave up 7 bases, with 13 bases separating them. CDR3 loop: CASSGLGKEQYF. As DNA, the CDR3 is TGTGCCAGCAGCGGACTCGGCAAGGAGCAGTACTTC.

The V call is TRBV6-5, the J call TRBJ1-1; TRBD1 aligns across 7 bases. Germline assignment: CDR1 MNHEY and CDR2 SVGAGI. There are 13 residues in the CDR3. The V and J ends lost 0 bases and 10 bases, in that order; junction bases with no gene match: 5. The CDR3 nucleotides are TGTGCCAGCAGTTACTCGAAAGGGGGCAGAGCTTTCTTT. Encoded protein: CASSYSKGGRAFF.